The present entry profiles one T cell receptor (beta chain) with its context. As handled by the study authors: Amplification with reference gene primers provided the estimates of nucleated cell counts. Sequencing was performed with immunoSEQ multiplex PCR; in TCRdb, only in-frame clones are kept and a portion is missing. V, J and clone size reflect that table, while D and trimming were determined from the DNA. The table shows 200,000 to 250,000 clones, with 83% occurring only once. This sample was included in a study of blood T cell repertoires in COVID-19. Across the whole study: Samples taken during acute and convalescent COVID-19 were collected in the United States, Italy and Spain. T cells, B-cell-depleted T cells, or PBMCs supplied cDNA or gDNA.

Germline assignment: CDR1 MNHNS and CDR2 SASEGT. V lost 2 bases to trimming and J lost 3 bases; unmatched junction nucleotides: 4. The CDR3 contains 15 residues. The chain links TRBV6-1 to TRBJ2-7; 10 bases are shared with TRBD2. The source material was peripheral blood. This receptor was taken from a human donor in a cohort sampled during active COVID-19. The CDR3 nucleotides are TGTGCCAGCAGTGAAAGTATAGCGGGAGGCTACGAGCAGTACTTC. Its translation is CASSESIAGGYEQYF.